The clone carrying this T cell receptor (beta chain) was found many times. Its antigen is still unknown. The length of the CDR3 is 14 residues. The germline V and J ends were trimmed by 2 bases and 9 bases, with 14 bases remaining between them. Germline CDR1 reads SGHAT; CDR2 reads FQNNGV. The investigators amplified TCR beta CDR3 regions from RNA transcripts. With the HTBI primer set, the TCR CDR3 went through a first round of RT-PCR. MiXCR was run by TCRdb on the multiplex PCR reads, yielding one entry per CDR3 protein. Of about 400,000 distinct CDR3 sequences listed, roughly 14% are singletons. Diagnosing involved the use of clinical symptoms, serum thyroxine and TRAb, thyroid ultrasound and orbital computed tomography. A roughly 9.3 ml volume of fresh peripheral blood provided the PBMCs. The entry originates in a study of T cells in Graves' hyperthyroidism and ophthalmopathy. Looking at the study overall: Peripheral blood was drawn at first diagnosis, prior to all treatment.

Study observations and caveats: By a 13 V-J model, ophthalmopathy was set apart from stable hyperthyroidism.

The chain combines TRBV11-2 with TRBJ2-1; tentatively, D is TRBD1 (5 bases). The sequence was obtained from a woman in her thirties with Graves' ophthalmopathy. The specimen sequenced was blood. In DNA form, the CDR3 reads TGTGCCAGCAGCTTACAGGGTCGGTTGACTGAGCAGTTCTTC. Its protein is CASSLQGRLTEQFF.